This T cell receptor beta chain was sequenced during a study of blood T cells in healthy people across ages. V was pared by 1 base and J by 7 bases, with 10 bases of the junction left unmatched. Germline V lookup: CDR1 SGHAT, CDR2 FQNNGV. The CDR3 contains 18 residues. Primed by a sample-barcoded 5' primer and a J-beta primer mix, a second PCR proceeded for 7 to 11 cycles. TCRdb processed the 5' RACE reads anew with MiXCR; each CDR3 protein has one entry. The top ten hold roughly 7.9% of the sample, which has around 1,500,000 distinct CDR3 sequences, about 43% seen once. The chain joins TRBV11-2 to TRBJ2-1; 13 bases agree with TRBD2. This TCR was sampled from a young woman in good health. What was sequenced was blood. CDR3 sequence: CASSLGAVLAGGVNEQFF. As DNA, the CDR3 is TGTGCCAGCAGCTTAGGGGCCGTACTAGCGGGGGGGGTTAATGAGCAGTTCTTC.